This T cell receptor beta chain stems from a study of T cell responses to AZD1222 COVID-19 vaccine. As regards this clone: Its antigen remains unidentified.

TCRdb's table, derived via immunoSEQ multiplex PCR, lists solely in-frame clones and lacks some. The sample yields around 150,000 clones, approximately 94% seen once. The trim removed 3 bases at V and 6 bases at J, leaving 3 bases unmatched. The CDR3 has 14 residues. Looked up from germline, CDR1 is KGHDR and CDR2 is SFDVKD. General study results and limits: At 160-218 and 743-854, vaccine-associated CD4 TCRs were dominant, and they spanned spike. A rise in Spike-specific TCR breadth and depth followed two AZD1222 doses.

The source was peripheral blood, collected on day 0 of AZD1222 vaccination. The genes are TRBV24-1 and TRBJ2-3; 9 positions agree with TRBD2. The TCR originated in an adult in good health. CDR3 sequence (DNA): TGTGCCACCAGTGATCGCCTAGCGGGGGATACGCAGTATTTT. This gives the protein CATSDRLAGDTQYF.